The clone carrying this T cell receptor (beta chain) was detected only once. Antigen unknown. V was pared by 3 bases and J by 1 base, with 6 bases between. The germline CDR1 and CDR2 sequences are DFQATT and SNEGSKA (reference sequence). This CDR3 is built from 12 residues. This sample was taken from a study of CD8 T cells in Susac syndrome. Regarding the study as a whole: The study acknowledged a relatively small number of individuals in its TCR sequencing and HLA analysis.

The RNA input was about 0.5 to 1 ug, and it was reverse transcribed with random hexamers. Coverage of TCR beta CDR3 amplification by immunoSEQ multiplex PCR extended to 54 Vbeta and 13 Jbeta. Each CDR3 protein gets one entry after TCRdb re-called the immunoSEQ multiplex PCR reads with MiXCR. The repertoire consists of 330,000 or so distinct CDR3 sequences, with approximately 85% occurring once and the leading ten covering approximately 0.2%. The multiple sclerosis controls were treatment-naive patients, and their relapsing-remitting disease was stable or active. Through negative isolation, CD4+ and CD8+ T cells were obtained, while TEMRA cells were enriched using FACS.

This clonotype originated in a human donor with multiple sclerosis. Sequencing was done on a sample of CD8+ T cells from PBMCs. J is TRBJ1-1 and V is TRBV20-1; D call uncertain. The CDR3 here is CSASRSNTEAFF. CDR3 bases: TGCAGTGCTAGTCGTTCGAACACTGAAGCTTTCTTT.